This T cell receptor beta chain derives from a study of cytomegalovirus exposure and HLA in healthy donors. Primers: 60 Vbeta forward and 13 Jbeta reverse. The table came from immunoSEQ multiplex PCR; TCRdb's copy has only in-frame clones and leaves some out. The sample holds about 93,000 clones, over 60% seen once. Per the germline V gene, CDR1 is GTSNPN and CDR2 is SVGIG (reference sequence). CDR3 length: 17 residues. The trim removed 2 bases at V and 0 bases at J, leaving 9 bases unmatched. This clonotype was obtained from a boy aged 5-17 years in good health and CMV-seropositive. Sequencing was carried out using PBMCs. The chain employs TRBV30 and TRBJ1-5; 8 nucleotides match TRBD1. CDR3 sequence (DNA): TGTGCCTGGAGTAGAGACAGGGGTAAGGGTAGCAATCAGCCCCAGCATTTT. This translates into CAWSRDRGKGSNQPQHF.